Presented here are 8 T cell receptor beta chains from one specimen sequenced in a study of T-cell reconstitution after alpha-beta-depleted transplantation in children. A TCRbeta library incorporating unique molecular identifiers was prepared. MiXCR, run by TCRdb on the PCR reads, gives a single entry per CDR3 protein. Of about 980,000 distinct CDR3 sequences listed, about 29% are singletons. The material sequenced was PBMCs, mostly from graft donor cells, taken 360 days after TCRalphabeta/CD19-depleted stem cell transplant. These receptors were taken from a boy younger than two who had a stem cell transplant for SCID, so the T cells may come from the graft donor.

V usage is TRBV7-2 and J usage is TRBJ1-2; the match to TRBD1 covers 8 bases. The CDR3 sequence is 16 residues long. Looked up from germline, CDR1 is SGHTA and CDR2 is FQGNSA. V shed 5 bases, J shed 5 bases, and the junction held 13 bases outside the gene matches. The CDR3 sequence is CASSKPPRDRHYGYTF. In DNA, the CDR3 is TGTGCCAGCAGCAAACCGCCTCGGGACAGGCATTATGGCTACACCTTC.

This chain uses TRBV28 with TRBJ1-5, with unresolved D. From germline, CDR1 is MDHEN and CDR2 SYDVKM. V gave up 5 bases and J gave up 0 bases, with 14 bases separating them. The CDR3 runs to 16 residues. CDR3 protein: CASSGSVEDSNQPQHF. The CDR3 DNA follows: TGTGCCAGCAGTGGTTCTGTGGAGGATAGCAATCAGCCCCAGCATTTT.

The chain combines TRBV5-1 with TRBJ1-1; D gene uncertain. V was pared by 4 bases and J by 4 bases, with 8 bases between. The CDR3 loop spans 12 amino acids. Germline V gene data show CDR1 as SGHRS and CDR2 as YFSETQ. The CDR3 here is CASSDGFTEAFF. The CDR3 DNA reads as TGCGCCAGCAGCGACGGATTCACTGAAGCTTTCTTT.

This chain connects TRBV28 to TRBJ2-7; D is tentatively TRBD1 or TRBD2 (6 bases each). The CDR3 runs 12 residues. Germline CDR1 is MDHEN and CDR2 is SYDVKM. V was shortened by 8 bases and J by 7 bases, with 15 bases between the two germline ends. The CDR3 reads CASCPGAGEQYF. CDR3 in DNA: TGTGCCAGCTGTCCGGGGGCAGGTGAGCAGTACTTC.

The V and J genes are TRBV7-2 and TRBJ2-1; D gene unclear. The CDR3 length is 12 residues. The germline V and J ends were trimmed by 3 bases and 6 bases, with 6 bases remaining between them. Looked up from germline, CDR1 is SGHTA and CDR2 is FQGNSA. The CDR3 region has the DNA TGTGCCAGCAGCTTCTTCGGCAATGAGCAGTTCTTC. It yields the protein CASSFFGNEQFF. Full variable domain (rest looked up from reference TRBV7-2 and TRBJ2-1): GAGVSQSPSNKVTEKGKDVELRCDPISGHTALYWYRQSLGQGLEFLIYFQGNSAPDKSGLPSDRFSAERTGGSVSTLTIQRTQQEDSAVYLCASSFFGNEQFFGPGTRLTVL.

This clonotype turned up a few times. The chain employs TRBV27 and TRBJ1-3; possibly TRBD1 for D (5 bases). This CDR3 contains 16 residues. V was cut by 6 bases and J by 0 bases, with 15 bases left in between. Germline CDR1 and CDR2: MNHEY and SMNVEV (reference sequence). CDR3: CASSPFRGSSGNTIYF. The DNA for the CDR3 is TGTGCCAGCAGCCCCTTCCGGGGCTCCTCTGGAAACACCATATATTTT.

The CDR3 loop is CASQSSGGADSYNEQFF. CDR3 in DNA: TGTGCCAGCCAGTCCAGCGGGGGGGCCGACTCCTACAATGAGCAGTTCTTC. V and J are TRBV12-3 or TRBV12-4 and TRBJ2-1; 10 bases are shared with TRBD2. Germline trimming cut 8 bases from V and 0 bases from J; bases unmatched to any gene: 10. The CDR3 totals 17 residues.

The chain recombines TRBV12-3 or TRBV12-4 with TRBJ2-7, with D maybe TRBD2 (6 bases). V dropped 3 bases and J dropped 4 bases, with 16 bases sitting between them. The CDR3 totals 15 residues. In DNA, the CDR3 is TGTGCCAGCAGTTTCTCCGGGCCGGGGAGGTACGAGCAGTACTTC. It yields the protein CASSFSGPGRYEQYF.